This T cell receptor (beta chain) was sequenced for a study of beta chain features in type 1 diabetes. Sequencing targeted expressed TCRB transcripts, as all isolated RNA had been reverse transcribed. Profiled with immunoSEQ multiplex PCR; TCRdb holds only in-frame clones, not every one. The table records 230,000 or so clones, 15% to 20% of them present only once. Comments on this clone: What it binds is not known.

This CDR3 spans 12 amino acids. Germline lookup yields CDR1 SQVTM and CDR2 ANQGSEA. V lost 5 bases, J lost 3 bases, and 2 bases stayed unmatched. General study findings and limits: Moderate yet significant TCRB CDR3 shortening was seen in Type 1 diabetes patients in all four CD4+ subsets.

The sample consisted of naive CD4+ T cells from blood. The chain uses TRBV29-1 and TRBJ2-3; TRBD1 matches at 7 bases. The TCR comes from a man aged 25-45 years with type 1 diabetes. This chain's CDR3 is CSVRQGTDTQYF. The CDR3 DNA reads TGCAGCGTTCGACAGGGAACAGATACGCAGTATTTT.